Sequencing of this T cell receptor (beta chain) was carried out in a study of T-cell reconstitution after alpha-beta-depleted transplantation in children. For TCRbeta, the library was prepared with unique molecular identifiers. MiXCR, applied by TCRdb to the PCR reads, yields one record per CDR3 protein. The data contain about a million distinct CDR3 sequences, about 30% of them singletons. V lost 5 bases and J 7 bases, leaving 19 bases between the germline ends. Germline V CDR1 and CDR2: MNHEY, SMNVEV (reference sequence). This CDR3 spans 15 amino acids. The table lists this clonotype with a few counts. Its specificity is unknown. Findings of the study overall: Newly generated T cells supplied most T-cell counts and diversity one year post-transplant. Several hundred expanded graft clones reportedly supplied alpha-beta T cells about two months after transplant.

The sample in question was PBMCs, mostly from graft donor cells, obtained 360 days after TCRalphabeta/CD19-depleted stem cell transplant. The rearrangement links TRBV27 to TRBJ2-3; tentatively, D is TRBD1 (5 bases). The sequence was collected from a boy younger than two who had a stem cell transplant for SCID, so the T cells may come from the graft donor. The CDR3 reads CASSKGVPPHHTQYF. The CDR3 coding sequence is TGTGCCAGCAGTAAAGGGGTTCCCCCGCATCATACGCAGTATTTT.